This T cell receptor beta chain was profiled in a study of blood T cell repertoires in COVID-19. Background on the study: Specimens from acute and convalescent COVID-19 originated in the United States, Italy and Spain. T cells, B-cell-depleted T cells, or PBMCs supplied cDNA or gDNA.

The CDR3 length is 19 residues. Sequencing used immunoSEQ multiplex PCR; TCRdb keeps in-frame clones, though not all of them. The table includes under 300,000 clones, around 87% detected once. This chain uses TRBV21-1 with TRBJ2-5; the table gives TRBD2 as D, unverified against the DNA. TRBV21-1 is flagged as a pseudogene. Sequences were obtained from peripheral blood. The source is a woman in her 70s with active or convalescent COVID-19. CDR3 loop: CASSRAKKVRGGSQETQYF. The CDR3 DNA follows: TGTGCCAGCAGCCGAGCAAAGAAGGTGCGGGGGGGCTCCCAAGAGACCCAGTACTTC.